Presented here are 21 T cell receptor beta chains from one specimen sequenced in a study of molecular identifiers for immune sequencing clone quantification. Using its own MiXCR run on the PCR reads, TCRdb lists one record per CDR3 protein. The table records about 36,000 distinct CDR3 sequences, about 18% of them present only once. What was sequenced was naive CD8+ T cells from blood, with Jurkat cell RNA spiked in. Stated subset: FACS-sorted CD8+CD4-CCR7+CD45RA+ naive T cells. The source is a human donor in good health. Some libraries in this study had Jurkat cell RNA spiked in.

This rearrangement joins TRBV5-1 to TRBJ2-1; possibly TRBD1 for D (5 bases). Trimming took 2 bases from V and 4 from J, leaving 13 bases between them. Germline CDR1 SGHRS, CDR2 YFSETQ. This CDR3 has 15 residues. CDR3 in amino acids: CASSFGRADYNEQFF. In DNA, the CDR3 is TGCGCCAGCAGCTTTGGCAGGGCCGATTACAATGAGCAGTTCTTC.

The V and J genes are TRBV7-9 and TRBJ2-5; TRBD2 might be the D (7 bases). V was pared by 7 bases and J by 5 bases, with 11 bases between. CDR3 length equals 12 residues. The germline V gene encodes CDR1 SEHNR and CDR2 FQNEAQ (reference sequence). CDR3 protein: CASTGGWETQYF. Written as DNA, the CDR3 is TGTGCCAGCACGGGGGGCTGGGAGACCCAGTACTTC.

Many counts were recorded for this clonotype. V usage is TRBV12-3 or TRBV12-4 and J usage is TRBJ2-3, with D uncertain. The CDR3 extends over 12 amino acids. V dropped 5 bases and J dropped 1 base, with 4 bases sitting between them. The DNA of the CDR3 is TGTGCCAGCAGTACAGGCACAGATACGCAGTATTTT. The encoded protein is CASSTGTDTQYF.

This clonotype was picked up many times. The chain has TRBV6-2 or TRBV6-3 and TRBJ2-1; D remains ambiguous. The CDR3 consists of 14 residues. Per the germline V gene, CDR1 is MNHEY and CDR2 is SVGEGT. The V end lost 7 bases, the J end lost 6 bases, and 16 bases lay between the germline ends. Here the CDR3 reads CASNPRWSGNEQFF. DNA for the CDR3: TGTGCCAGCAATCCCAGGTGGTCTGGCAATGAGCAGTTCTTC.

This clonotype was recorded a few times. The V gene is TRBV13, the J gene TRBJ2-4; perhaps TRBD2 as D (5 bases). CDR1 is PRHDT, CDR2 FYEKMQ, per germline (reference sequence). This CDR3 has 15 amino acids. Trimming shortened V by 0 bases and J by 8 bases, and 14 bases separated the two germline ends. The CDR3 coding sequence is TGTGCCAGCAGCTTAGGGGGTGGCCCCGGGGACATTCAGTACTTC. This sequence encodes CASSLGGGPGDIQYF.

This clonotype was seen many times. Mismatch with germline at one junction end may stem from a read error. The chain couples TRBV7-8 to TRBJ2-1; no clear D gene. This CDR3 has 11 amino acids. Germline loops: CDR1 SGHVS, CDR2 FQNEAQ. The CDR3 nucleotides are TGTGCCAGCAGCTTAGGTGAGCCGCGGCTCTTC. Encoded protein: CASSLGEPRLF.

Only a few counts were recorded for this clonotype. The V gene is TRBV9, the J gene TRBJ2-7; D is uncertain. Germline CDR1 is SGDLS and CDR2 is YYNGEE. This CDR3 region has 13 residues. The V end was cut by 3 bases, the J end by 0 bases, with 7 bases between. The chain's CDR3 is CASSGSSSYEQYF. CDR3 DNA: TGTGCCAGCAGCGGTTCGAGCTCCTACGAGCAGTACTTC.

J is TRBJ1-1 and V is TRBV27; D is perhaps TRBD1 (6 bases). Germline V gene data show CDR1 as MNHEY and CDR2 as SMNVEV (reference sequence). V lost 8 bases and J lost 3, with 13 bases in between. The CDR3 sequence is 13 residues long. The CDR3 loop reads CASGGGAYTEAFF. CDR3 sequence (DNA): TGTGCCAGCGGGGGGGGCGCCTACACTGAAGCTTTCTTT.

This clonotype was counted at least ten times. This chain uses TRBV14 with TRBJ2-2; D remains ambiguous. The CDR3 contains 13 residues. Germline-derived CDR1 and CDR2 are SGHDN and FVKESK. Trimming cost V 1 base and J 4 bases, with 4 bases left between them. The CDR3 sequence: CASSQAFTGELFF. The DNA of the CDR3 is TGTGCCAGCAGCCAAGCATTCACCGGGGAGCTGTTTTTT.

This clonotype was seen only a few times. The V and J genes are TRBV5-1 and TRBJ2-1, with D perhaps matching TRBD1 (6 bases). Trimming cost V 1 base and J 0 bases, with 11 bases left between them. The CDR3 runs 16 residues. Per the germline V gene, CDR1 is SGHRS and CDR2 is YFSETQ. CDR3 DNA: TGCGCCAGCAGCTTGACGGACAGAAACTCCTACAATGAGCAGTTCTTC. It encodes CASSLTDRNSYNEQFF.

Notes on this clonotype: This sequence may be a read error, since a much larger clone differs from it by one base. The CDR3, as DNA: TGCAGTGCCCCGAGCACCGAGGAGCTGTTTTTT. Residues: CSAPSTEELFF. The J gene is TRBJ2-2, the V gene TRBV20-1; D unresolved. The V gene's germline CDR1 is DFQATT and CDR2 SNEGSKA (reference sequence). CDR3 size: 11 residues.

In this sample, this clonotype turned up a few times. This chain joins TRBV28 and TRBJ2-3, with D possibly TRBD2 on 6 matching bases. Germline values: CDR1 MDHEN, CDR2 SYDVKM. This CDR3 is built from 16 residues. The V end lost 3 bases, the J end lost 2 bases, and 15 bases lay between the germline ends. CDR3 nucleotides: TGTGCCAGCAGTTTGGGGGACTCTTTTGCCACAGATACGCAGTATTTT. As protein: CASSLGDSFATDTQYF.

This clonotype was counted a few times. This rearrangement joins TRBV20-1 to TRBJ2-3; TRBD2 aligns across 9 bases. Germline V gives CDR1 DFQATT, CDR2 SNEGSKA (reference sequence). V was pared by 1 base and J by 7 bases, with 21 bases of the junction left unmatched. The CDR3 length is 19 residues. The chain's CDR3 is CSARGTLRLAGQPEHTQYF. The CDR3 nucleotides are TGCAGTGCTAGAGGGACCCTTCGGCTAGCGGGACAACCGGAACATACGCAGTATTTT.

This clonotype was counted ten times or more. The gene calls are TRBV14 and TRBJ2-7; D remains ambiguous. V was trimmed by 5 bases and J by 3 bases, leaving 14 bases between them. This CDR3 is built from 14 residues. The germline CDR1 and CDR2 sequences are SGHDN and FVKESK. This CDR3 reads CASSSDRLNYEQYF. The CDR3 DNA follows: TGTGCCAGCAGCTCCGATCGACTGAACTACGAGCAGTACTTC.

This chain uses TRBV4-3 with TRBJ2-1, with 9 nucleotides matching TRBD2. Germline lookup yields CDR1 LGHNA and CDR2 YSLEER. J gave up 10 bases and V 7 bases, and 17 bases lay outside the gene matches. The CDR3 loop spans 16 amino acids. In DNA, the CDR3 is TGCGCCAGCAACCAGGGGACCGACCCGCGGGGGGGGGAGCAGTTCTTC. Translation gives CASNQGTDPRGGEQFF.

In nucleotides, the CDR3 is TGCAGTGCTAGAGACCTAGCGGAAGCGAATGAGCAGTTCTTC. The encoded protein is CSARDLAEANEQFF. V is TRBV20-1 and J is TRBJ2-1, with 7 bases aligning to TRBD2. Trimming took 0 bases from V and 7 from J; bases not matched to a gene: 6. From germline, CDR1 is DFQATT and CDR2 SNEGSKA (reference sequence). This CDR3 contains 14 residues.

This clonotype occurred many times. V usage is TRBV9 and J usage is TRBJ2-3, with unresolved D. CDR3 length: 16 amino acids. CDR1 SGDLS and CDR2 YYNGEE come from the germline V gene. Trimming removed 0 bases at V and 0 bases at J, with 11 bases between. CDR3 DNA sequence: TGTGCCAGCAGCGTAGTCATATCCTCTAGCACAGATACGCAGTATTTT. It codes for CASSVVISSSTDTQYF.

In the case of this clonotype: With a much larger clone just one base away, this may be a read error. V is TRBV4-3 and J is TRBJ1-5; a possible D gene is TRBD1 (5 bases). CDR1 is LGHNA and CDR2 is YSLEER in the germline V gene. The CDR3 sequence is 15 residues long. This chain's CDR3 is CASSQAAGTPWPLHF. The CDR3 DNA sequence: TGCGCCAGCAGCCAAGCCGCCGGGACCCCGTGGCCCCTGCATTTT.

This clonotype was counted at least ten times. The chain couples TRBV7-2 to TRBJ1-2, with 7 bases matching TRBD1. Trimming at V came to 4 bases and at J to 0 bases, leaving 5 bases not matched to a gene. The CDR3 covers 15 residues. CDR1 SGHTA and CDR2 FQGNSA come from the germline V gene. The CDR3 here is CASSSTDRANYGYTF. The CDR3 region has the DNA TGTGCCAGCAGCTCGACCGACAGGGCTAACTATGGCTACACCTTC.

The chain recombines TRBV18 with TRBJ2-1; TRBD2 matches at 8 bases. CDR1 and CDR2 from the germline V gene are KGHSH and LQKENI. Trimming at V came to 0 bases and at J to 8 bases, leaving 6 bases not matched to a gene. The CDR3 is made up of 15 amino acids. CDR3 DNA: TGTGCCAGCTCACCACCGAGCGGGAGAAACTATGAGCAGTTCTTC. Translating it yields CASSPPSGRNYEQFF.

V gene TRBV7-6 combines with J gene TRBJ2-5, with D unresolved. Trimming shortened V by 5 bases and J by 0 bases, and 22 bases separated the two germline ends. Germline CDR1 reads SGHVS; CDR2 reads FNYEAQ. This CDR3 spans 18 amino acids. CDR3 nucleotides: TGTGCCAGCAGCCGCCCGGTGAGCACCGATTTGTACCAAGAGACCCAGTACTTC. Residues: CASSRPVSTDLYQETQYF. The full variable domain, rest sourced from reference TRBV7-6 and TRBJ2-5, is GAGVSQSPRYKVTKRGQDVALRCDPISGHVSLYWYRQALGQGPEFLTYFNYEAQQDKSGLPNDRFSAERPEGSISTLTIQRTEQRDSAMYRCASSRPVSTDLYQETQYFGPGTRLLVL.